Listed below are T cell receptor beta chains from one sample, sequenced in a study of blood T cell repertoires in COVID-19. Repertoires were generated with immunoSEQ multiplex PCR, while TCRdb's copy carries only in-frame clones and drops some. The table lists some 45,000 clones, about 80% of them singletons. Sequencing was carried out using peripheral blood. The receptors originated from a woman aged 55-69 years with acute or convalescent COVID-19. The CDR3 runs from the conserved cysteine through the conserved F or W. A D gene is named only where the DNA matches it firmly. Only part of the rows carry a size: once, few, many, or a class if the clone is expanded.

v_call: TRBV27; clone_size: once; d_call: TRBD1; j_call: TRBJ1-2; cdr3_nt: TGTGCCAGAAACCGGGACAGGGCTGACTATGGCTACACCTTC; cdr3_aa: CARNRDRADYGYTF
v_call: TRBV5-4; clone_size: .; d_call: TRBD1; j_call: TRBJ1-6; cdr3_nt: TGTGCCAGCAGCTCCTCGGGACAGTATAATTCACCCCTCCACTTT; cdr3_aa: CASSSSGQYNSPLHF
v_call: TRBV27; clone_size: few; d_call: TRBD2; j_call: TRBJ2-1; cdr3_nt: TGTGCCAGCAGTTATGGACTAGCGGGGAGAGAGCAGTTCTTC; cdr3_aa: CASSYGLAGREQFF
v_call: TRBV3-1/TRBV3-2; clone_size: .; d_call: TRBD2; j_call: TRBJ2-7; cdr3_nt: TGTGCCAGCAGCCAAGCCATGGGGGGGTCCTACGAGCAGTACTTC; cdr3_aa: CASSQAMGGSYEQYF
v_call: TRBV7-9; clone_size: .; d_call: TRBD1; j_call: TRBJ1-4; cdr3_nt: TGTGCCAGCAGCCCGGGGACAGACAAAAAACTGTTTTTT; cdr3_aa: CASSPGTDKKLFF
v_call: TRBV11-3; clone_size: .; d_call: .; j_call: TRBJ2-7; cdr3_nt: TGTGCCAGCAGCTTAGCCAGCGGGCCAACCTACGAGCAGTACTTC; cdr3_aa: CASSLASGPTYEQYF
v_call: TRBV12-3/TRBV12-4; clone_size: .; d_call: .; j_call: TRBJ1-2; cdr3_nt: TGTGCCAGCAGTCGGAACAGGTACTCTGGCTACACCTTC; cdr3_aa: CASSRNRYSGYTF
v_call: TRBV30; clone_size: .; d_call: TRBD1; j_call: TRBJ1-5; cdr3_nt: TGTGCCTGGAGTAGGGGACAGGGAGAGCAGCCCCAGCATTTT; cdr3_aa: CAWSRGQGEQPQHF
v_call: TRBV19; clone_size: .; d_call: .; j_call: TRBJ1-1; cdr3_nt: TGTGCCAGTAGTATATCCAGGAACACTGAAGCTTTCTTT; cdr3_aa: CASSISRNTEAFF
v_call: TRBV5-6; clone_size: .; d_call: .; j_call: TRBJ1-2; cdr3_nt: TGTGCCAGCAGCTTGCGGAGGCAGAACACCTTC; cdr3_aa: CASSLRRQNTF
v_call: TRBV25-1; clone_size: .; d_call: .; j_call: TRBJ1-1; cdr3_nt: TGTGCCAGCAGTGGACGGGGGGGAAACACTGAAGCTTTCTTT; cdr3_aa: CASSGRGGNTEAFF
v_call: TRBV5-4; clone_size: .; d_call: .; j_call: TRBJ2-1; cdr3_nt: TGTGCCAGCAGCTTGGGAGGGTTGAATGAGCAGTTCTTC; cdr3_aa: CASSLGGLNEQFF
v_call: TRBV18; clone_size: .; d_call: TRBD1; j_call: TRBJ2-7; cdr3_nt: TGTGCCAGCTCACCTGGGACAGGAAGATCCTACGAGCAGTACTTC; cdr3_aa: CASSPGTGRSYEQYF
v_call: TRBV5-6; clone_size: .; d_call: .; j_call: TRBJ2-4; cdr3_nt: TGTGCCAGCACCCCCCGGGGAGCCAAAAACATTCAGTACTTC; cdr3_aa: CASTPRGAKNIQYF
v_call: TRBV5-1; clone_size: .; d_call: .; j_call: TRBJ2-2; cdr3_nt: TGCGCCAGCAGCTTGAATGCAGTCGCCGGGGAGCTGTTTTTT; cdr3_aa: CASSLNAVAGELFF
v_call: TRBV5-1; clone_size: .; d_call: .; j_call: TRBJ1-2; cdr3_nt: TGCGCCAGCAGTCAGACCCCGGGTGTCAACTATGGCTACACCTTC; cdr3_aa: CASSQTPGVNYGYTF
v_call: TRBV7-9; clone_size: .; d_call: TRBD2; j_call: TRBJ2-3; cdr3_nt: TGTGCCAGCAGCTTACCGGGGGGGCCCGGAGATACGCAGTATTTT; cdr3_aa: CASSLPGGPGDTQYF
v_call: TRBV18; clone_size: .; d_call: TRBD1; j_call: TRBJ2-5; cdr3_nt: TGTGCCAGCTCCCCGGACAGGGGAGATGAGACCCAGTACTTC; cdr3_aa: CASSPDRGDETQYF
v_call: TRBV4-1; clone_size: .; d_call: TRBD2; j_call: TRBJ2-3; cdr3_nt: TGCGCCAGCAGCCAAGACCAGCAAGCGGGGGGGGCGCAGTATTTT; cdr3_aa: CASSQDQQAGGAQYF
v_call: TRBV7-9; clone_size: .; d_call: TRBD1; j_call: TRBJ1-6; cdr3_nt: TGTGCCAGCAGCCCCCAGGGGGGTAGCTCCTATAATTCACCCCTCCACTTT; cdr3_aa: CASSPQGGSSYNSPLHF
v_call: TRBV5-1; clone_size: few; d_call: TRBD2; j_call: TRBJ2-7; cdr3_nt: TGCGCCAGCAGTCTAGCGGGTGAGCAGTACTTC; cdr3_aa: CASSLAGEQYF
v_call: TRBV3-1/TRBV3-2; clone_size: .; d_call: TRBD1; j_call: TRBJ1-5; cdr3_nt: TGTGCCAGCAGCAAGGGGACAGGCCTTTCTAGTCAGCCCCAGCATTTT; cdr3_aa: CASSKGTGLSSQPQHF
v_call: TRBV7-9; clone_size: .; d_call: TRBD2; j_call: TRBJ2-1; cdr3_nt: TGTGCCAGCAGCTTAATAGGCCTAGCGGGGGACAATGAGCAGTTCTTC; cdr3_aa: CASSLIGLAGDNEQFF
v_call: TRBV7-8; clone_size: once; d_call: .; j_call: TRBJ1-3; cdr3_nt: TGTGCCAGCAGCCCCGGGTTTTCTGGAAACACCATATATTTT; cdr3_aa: CASSPGFSGNTIYF
v_call: TRBV27; clone_size: few; d_call: TRBD1; j_call: TRBJ1-1; cdr3_nt: TGTGCCAGCACGCCATTTGGGACAGGCGGCATGAACACTGAAGCTTTCTTT; cdr3_aa: CASTPFGTGGMNTEAFF
v_call: TRBV11-2; clone_size: few; d_call: .; j_call: TRBJ2-1; cdr3_nt: TGTGCCAGCAGCCCATTGCAGGGCCGCTCCTACAATGAGCAGTTCTTC; cdr3_aa: CASSPLQGRSYNEQFF
v_call: TRBV5-1; clone_size: .; d_call: TRBD1; j_call: TRBJ2-1; cdr3_nt: TGCGCCAGCAGCTCCCCTCCCCTACTTTCGGGACAGGGTCACCATGAGCAGTTCTTC; cdr3_aa: CASSSPPLLSGQGHHEQFF
v_call: TRBV27; clone_size: .; d_call: .; j_call: TRBJ1-4; cdr3_nt: TGTGCCAGCACCCGGGATCCGTCTGAAAAACTGTTTTTT; cdr3_aa: CASTRDPSEKLFF
v_call: TRBV7-3; clone_size: .; d_call: .; j_call: TRBJ2-2; cdr3_nt: TGTGCCAGCAGCTTAGTGGGGCCGAACACCGGGGAGCTGTTTTTT; cdr3_aa: CASSLVGPNTGELFF
v_call: TRBV18; clone_size: .; d_call: TRBD2; j_call: TRBJ2-1; cdr3_nt: TGTGCCAGCTCGATAACTAGCGGACAATACAATGAGCAGTTCTTC; cdr3_aa: CASSITSGQYNEQFF
v_call: TRBV3-1/TRBV3-2; clone_size: .; d_call: .; j_call: TRBJ1-2; cdr3_nt: TGTGCCAGCAGCCAAGTGAGCGGAGCCTACACCTTC; cdr3_aa: CASSQVSGAYTF
v_call: TRBV6-5; clone_size: .; d_call: .; j_call: TRBJ1-4; cdr3_nt: TGTGCCAGCAGTTCACTAGGGCCGGCTAATGAAAAACTGTTTTTT; cdr3_aa: CASSSLGPANEKLFF
v_call: TRBV7-2; clone_size: few; d_call: TRBD1; j_call: TRBJ1-1; cdr3_nt: TGTGCCAGCAGCTCTACAGGGGCGAATACTGAAGCTTTCTTT; cdr3_aa: CASSSTGANTEAFF
v_call: TRBV25-1; clone_size: .; d_call: .; j_call: TRBJ1-1; cdr3_nt: TGTGCCAGCAGTGAATTATCCAACACTGAAGCTTTCTTT; cdr3_aa: CASSELSNTEAFF
v_call: TRBV7-3; clone_size: few; d_call: .; j_call: TRBJ2-1; cdr3_nt: TGTGCCAGCAGCCCGCGGGGTAGCGATGAGCAGTTCTTC; cdr3_aa: CASSPRGSDEQFF
v_call: TRBV5-4; clone_size: .; d_call: .; j_call: TRBJ2-5; cdr3_nt: TGTGCCAGCAGCCAGGACTATCTCCTAGAGACCCAGTACTTC; cdr3_aa: CASSQDYLLETQYF
v_call: TRBV21-1; clone_size: .; d_call: .; j_call: TRBJ1-2; cdr3_nt: TGTGCCAGCAGCAAAGAAGACGGGCAGGGGGGCTACACCTTC; cdr3_aa: CASSKEDGQGGYTF
v_call: TRBV5-1; clone_size: medium-sized; d_call: .; j_call: TRBJ1-5; cdr3_nt: TGCGCCAGCAGCTTGGGCGGTTTCAATCAGCCCCAGCATTTT; cdr3_aa: CASSLGGFNQPQHF
v_call: TRBV5-1; clone_size: .; d_call: .; j_call: TRBJ2-5; cdr3_nt: TGCGCCAGCAGCTTGAGACTAGATCTAGAGACCCAGTACTTC; cdr3_aa: CASSLRLDLETQYF
v_call: TRBV7-3; clone_size: .; d_call: TRBD1; j_call: TRBJ2-2; cdr3_nt: TGTGCCAGCAGCTTTACAGGGGCCGGGGAGCTGTTTTTT; cdr3_aa: CASSFTGAGELFF
v_call: TRBV30; clone_size: .; d_call: TRBD1; j_call: TRBJ1-3; cdr3_nt: TGTGCCTGTAACAGGGGGCCAGGAAACACCATATATTTT; cdr3_aa: CACNRGPGNTIYF
v_call: TRBV19; clone_size: .; d_call: .; j_call: TRBJ1-5; cdr3_nt: TGTGCCAGTAGTCCCTTTACAGGGTCAAATCAGCCCCAGCATTTT; cdr3_aa: CASSPFTGSNQPQHF